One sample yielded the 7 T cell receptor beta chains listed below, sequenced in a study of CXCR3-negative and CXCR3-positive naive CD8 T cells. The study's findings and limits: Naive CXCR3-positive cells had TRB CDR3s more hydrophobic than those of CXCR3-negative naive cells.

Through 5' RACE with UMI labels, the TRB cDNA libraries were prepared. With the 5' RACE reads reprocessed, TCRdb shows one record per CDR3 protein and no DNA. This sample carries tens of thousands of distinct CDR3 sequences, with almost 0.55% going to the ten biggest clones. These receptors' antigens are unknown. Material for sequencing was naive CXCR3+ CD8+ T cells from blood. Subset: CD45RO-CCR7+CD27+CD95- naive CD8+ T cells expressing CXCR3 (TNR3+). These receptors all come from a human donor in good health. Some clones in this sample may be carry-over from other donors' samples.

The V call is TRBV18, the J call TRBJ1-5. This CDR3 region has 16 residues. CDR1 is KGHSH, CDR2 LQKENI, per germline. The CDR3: CASSPWSSGGNQPQHF.

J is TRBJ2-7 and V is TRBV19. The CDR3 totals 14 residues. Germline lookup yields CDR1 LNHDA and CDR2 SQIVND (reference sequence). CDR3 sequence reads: CASSMGVSDYEQYF.

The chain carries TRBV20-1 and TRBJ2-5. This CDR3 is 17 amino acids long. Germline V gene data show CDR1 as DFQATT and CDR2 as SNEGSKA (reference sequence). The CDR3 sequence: CSAKLWPQLSVQETQYF.

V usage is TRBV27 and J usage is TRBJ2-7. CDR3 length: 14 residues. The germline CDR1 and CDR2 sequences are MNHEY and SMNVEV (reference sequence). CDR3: CASSHGGSSYEQYF.

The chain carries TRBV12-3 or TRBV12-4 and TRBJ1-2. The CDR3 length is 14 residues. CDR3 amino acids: CASSLTGPYYGYTF.

The CDR3 reads CASSLATGEKDTQYF. This chain links TRBV7-9 with TRBJ2-3; TCRdb selects TRBD1, and the lack of DNA leaves this call unchecked. Germline V gene data show CDR1 as SEHNR and CDR2 as FQNEAQ (reference sequence). CDR3 length: 15 amino acids.

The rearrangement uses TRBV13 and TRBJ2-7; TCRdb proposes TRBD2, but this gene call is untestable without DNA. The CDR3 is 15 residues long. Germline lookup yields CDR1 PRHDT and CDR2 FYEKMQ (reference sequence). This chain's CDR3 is CASSPRTSGGHEQYF. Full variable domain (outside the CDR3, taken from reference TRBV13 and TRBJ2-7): AAGVIQSPRHLIKEKRETATLKCYPIPRHDTVYWYQQGPGQDPQFLISFYEKMQSDKGSIPDRFSAQQFSDYHSELNMSSLELGDSALYFCASSPRTSGGHEQYFGPGTRLTVT.